This T cell receptor beta chain emerged from a study of blood T cell repertoires in COVID-19. Study-level background: T cells, B-cell-depleted T cells, or PBMCs supplied cDNA or gDNA.

CDR3 length equals 15 residues. The J segment lost 2 bases and the V segment lost 6 bases, leaving 5 bases of the junction unmatched. Germline V lookup: CDR1 KGHSH, CDR2 LQKENI. Produced via immunoSEQ multiplex PCR; TCRdb's table is partial and in-frame only. Of some 65,000 clones in the sample, about 92% are singletons; the top ten hold 0.4% to 0.55%. The sample comprised peripheral blood. The sequence was collected from a man aged 50 to 59 with COVID-19, enrolled during active disease. The V and J genes are TRBV18 and TRBJ2-7; TRBD2 matches 12 bases. The chain's CDR3 is CASSPGTSGPYEQYF. The CDR3 nucleotides are TGTGCCAGCTCCCCCGGGACTAGCGGGCCCTACGAGCAGTACTTC.